This passage covers 9 T cell receptor beta chains from one sample sequenced in a study of blood T cells in healthy people across ages. Next came a second PCR, run for about 7 to 12 cycles, which used a sample-barcoded 5' primer along with a J-beta primer mix. TCRdb re-called the 5' RACE reads through MiXCR, storing one row per CDR3 protein. The data hold roughly 1,700,000 distinct CDR3 sequences, with roughly 27% observed a single time. Sequencing was done on a sample of blood. The receptor source for this set is a woman aged 25 to 39 in good health.

This chain connects TRBV5-1 to TRBJ1-5; D call uncertain. The CDR3 has 13 amino acids. The V gene lost 5 bases and the J gene lost 0 bases, with 6 bases spanning the gap. Per germline, CDR1 SGHRS and CDR2 YFSETQ. CDR3 DNA: TGCGCCAGCAGGTACGGTAGCAATCAGCCCCAGCATTTT. This encodes CASRYGSNQPQHF. Looking up the rest from reference TRBV5-1 and TRBJ1-5 gives the full variable domain: KAGVTQTPRYLIKTRGQQVTLSCSPISGHRSVSWYQQTPGQGLQFLFEYFSETQRNKGNFPGRFSGRQFSNSRSEMNVSTLELGDSALYLCASRYGSNQPQHFGDGTRLSIL.

V gene TRBV18 combines with J gene TRBJ2-7; 10 nucleotides align to TRBD2. The CDR3 extends over 15 amino acids. The ends lost 1 base at V and 5 bases at J; junction bases unmatched: 5. Germline-derived CDR1 and CDR2 are KGHSH and LQKENI. DNA for the CDR3: TGTGCCAGCTCACCACAGGGACTAGCGAGCGACGAGCAGTACTTC. This encodes CASSPQGLASDEQYF.

In its sample, this clonotype was seen a few times. V is TRBV12-3 or TRBV12-4 and J is TRBJ1-5, with 7 bases that match TRBD1. After removal of 0 bases from V and 5 bases from J, the junction contained 4 bases not matched to a gene. The CDR3 covers 15 residues. The CDR3 loop reads CASSLANRGYQPQHF. The CDR3 coding sequence is TGTGCCAGCAGTTTAGCCAACAGGGGATATCAGCCCCAGCATTTT.

This clonotype was seen a handful of times. The V gene is TRBV6-2 or TRBV6-3, the J gene TRBJ2-2, with D unclear. The CDR3 contains 15 residues. Between the trimmed V and J ends, which lost 2 bases and 0 bases, there was a span of 7 bases. Germline-derived CDR1 and CDR2 are MNHEY and SVGEGT. The CDR3 DNA reads TGTGCCAGCAGTTACCCTGCGGCGAACACCGGGGAGCTGTTTTTT. Translated: CASSYPAANTGELFF.

The genes are TRBV20-1 and TRBJ2-1; D perhaps matches TRBD2 (5 bases). This CDR3 contains 13 residues. The V and J ends lost 4 bases and 0 bases respectively, with 7 bases between them. Looked up from germline, CDR1 is DFQATT and CDR2 is SNEGSKA (reference sequence). As DNA, the CDR3 is TGCAGTGCTAAGGCGGGCTCCTACAATGAGCAGTTCTTC. Protein product: CSAKAGSYNEQFF.

This clonotype was observed many times. The chain joins TRBV7-2 to TRBJ1-2; D is ambiguous. The CDR3 runs to 13 residues. Trimming cost V 8 bases and J 4 bases, with 14 bases left between them. Germline CDR1 and CDR2: SGHTA and FQGNSA. This CDR3 is CASLRGFPYGYTF. The DNA for the CDR3 is TGTGCCAGCCTCCGAGGGTTCCCCTATGGCTACACCTTC. Variable domain in full (rest from reference TRBV7-2 and TRBJ1-2): GAGVSQSPSNKVTEKGKDVELRCDPISGHTALYWYRQSLGQGLEFLIYFQGNSAPDKSGLPSDRFSAERTGGSVSTLTIQRTQQEDSAVYLCASLRGFPYGYTFGSGTRLTVV.

This clonotype has a handful of counts. This rearrangement joins TRBV7-2 to TRBJ1-2, with 7 bases aligning to TRBD1. The CDR3 spans 15 residues. V was pared by 7 bases and J by 2 bases, with 10 bases of the junction left unmatched. Germline V gives CDR1 SGHTA, CDR2 FQGNSA. The CDR3 region is CASNPGGDSNYGYTF. In nucleotides, the CDR3 is TGTGCCAGCAACCCCGGGGGGGACAGCAACTATGGCTACACCTTC.

This clonotype was observed a handful of times. V gene TRBV7-9 combines with J gene TRBJ1-2, with D uncertain. The CDR3 sequence is 13 residues long. Germline V gives CDR1 SEHNR, CDR2 FQNEAQ (reference sequence). V gave up 5 bases and J gave up 7 bases, with 14 bases separating them. CDR3 DNA sequence: TGTGCCAGCAGCCTAACTGGCAGCCTTGGCTACACCTTC. Its protein is CASSLTGSLGYTF.

V usage is TRBV28 and J usage is TRBJ1-2; D perhaps matches TRBD1 (5 bases). Germline CDR1 MDHEN, CDR2 SYDVKM. This CDR3 is 16 amino acids long. Trimming removed 4 bases from V and 7 bases from J, with 22 bases in between. The DNA of the CDR3 is TGTGCCAGCAGTTCCCCCGGTGGGGCCAGGGACTGTGGCTACACCTTC. Its protein is CASSSPGGARDCGYTF.